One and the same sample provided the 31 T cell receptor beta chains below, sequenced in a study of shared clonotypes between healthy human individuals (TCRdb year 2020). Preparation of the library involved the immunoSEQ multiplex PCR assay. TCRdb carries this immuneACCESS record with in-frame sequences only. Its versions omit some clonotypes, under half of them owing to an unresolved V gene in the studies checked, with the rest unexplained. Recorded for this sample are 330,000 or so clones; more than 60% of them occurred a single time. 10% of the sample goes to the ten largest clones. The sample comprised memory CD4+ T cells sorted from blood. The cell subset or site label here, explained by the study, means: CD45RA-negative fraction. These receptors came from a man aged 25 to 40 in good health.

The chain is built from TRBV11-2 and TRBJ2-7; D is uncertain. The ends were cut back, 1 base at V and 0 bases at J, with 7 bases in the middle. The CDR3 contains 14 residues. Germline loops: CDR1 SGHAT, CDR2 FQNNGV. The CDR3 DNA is TGTGCCAGCAGCTTAGGTACGAGCTCCTACGAGCAGTACTTC. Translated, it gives CASSLGTSSYEQYF.

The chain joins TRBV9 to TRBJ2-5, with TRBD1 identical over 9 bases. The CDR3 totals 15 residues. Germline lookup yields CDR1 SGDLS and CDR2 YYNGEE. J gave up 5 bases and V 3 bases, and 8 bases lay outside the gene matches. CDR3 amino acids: CASSAGQGRWETQYF. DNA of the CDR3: TGTGCCAGCAGCGCCGGACAGGGGCGGTGGGAGACCCAGTACTTC.

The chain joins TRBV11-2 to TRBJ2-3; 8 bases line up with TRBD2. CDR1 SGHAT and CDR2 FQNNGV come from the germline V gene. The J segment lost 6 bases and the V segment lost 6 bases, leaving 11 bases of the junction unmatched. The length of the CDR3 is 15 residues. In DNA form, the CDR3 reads TGTGCCAGCAGTTTGACTAGCGCCCGACGGGATACGCAGTATTTT. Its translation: CASSLTSARRDTQYF.

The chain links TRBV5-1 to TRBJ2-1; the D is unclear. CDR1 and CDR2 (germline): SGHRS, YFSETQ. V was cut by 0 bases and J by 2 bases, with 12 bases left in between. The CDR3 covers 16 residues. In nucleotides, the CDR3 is TGCGCCAGCAGCTTGGGGGTAGGTGGAACCTACAATGAGCAGTTCTTC. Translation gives CASSLGVGGTYNEQFF.

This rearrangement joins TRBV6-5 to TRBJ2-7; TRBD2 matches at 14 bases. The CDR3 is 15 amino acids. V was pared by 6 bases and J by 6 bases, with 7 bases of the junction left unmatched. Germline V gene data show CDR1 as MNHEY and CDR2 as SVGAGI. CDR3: CASRYGTSGRSEQYF. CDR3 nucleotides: TGTGCCAGCAGGTACGGGACTAGCGGGAGAAGCGAGCAGTACTTC.

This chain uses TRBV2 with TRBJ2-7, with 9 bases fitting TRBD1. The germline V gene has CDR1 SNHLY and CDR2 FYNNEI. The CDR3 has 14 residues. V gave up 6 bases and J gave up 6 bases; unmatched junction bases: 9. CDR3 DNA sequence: TGTGCCAGCAGGGTTGGGACAGGGAATAGCGAGCAGTACTTC. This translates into CASRVGTGNSEQYF.

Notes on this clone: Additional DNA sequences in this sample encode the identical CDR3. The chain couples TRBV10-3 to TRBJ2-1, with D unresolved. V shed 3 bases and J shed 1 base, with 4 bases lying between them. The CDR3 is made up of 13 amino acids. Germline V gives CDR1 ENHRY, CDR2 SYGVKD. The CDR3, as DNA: TGTGCCATCAGTGAAGGATCCTACAATGAGCAGTTCTTC. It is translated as CAISEGSYNEQFF.

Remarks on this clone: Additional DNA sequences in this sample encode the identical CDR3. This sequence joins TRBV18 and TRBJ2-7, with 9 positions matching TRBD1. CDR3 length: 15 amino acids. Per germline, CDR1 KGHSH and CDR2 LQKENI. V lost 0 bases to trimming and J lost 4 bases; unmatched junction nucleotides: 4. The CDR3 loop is CASSPPRGQGYEQYF. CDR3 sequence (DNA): TGTGCCAGCTCACCACCGAGGGGACAGGGATACGAGCAGTACTTC.

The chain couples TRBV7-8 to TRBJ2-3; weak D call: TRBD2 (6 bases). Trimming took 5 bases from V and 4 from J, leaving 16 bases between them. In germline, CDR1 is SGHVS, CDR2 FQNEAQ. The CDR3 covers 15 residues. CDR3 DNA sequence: TGTGCCAGCAGCCCCCGGGTCGGGAGATCAGATACGCAGTATTTT. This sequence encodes CASSPRVGRSDTQYF.

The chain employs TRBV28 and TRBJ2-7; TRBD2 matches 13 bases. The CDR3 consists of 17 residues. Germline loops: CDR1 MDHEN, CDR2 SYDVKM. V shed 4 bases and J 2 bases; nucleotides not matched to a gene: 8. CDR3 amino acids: CASSSPRLAGGTYEQYF. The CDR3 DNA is TGTGCCAGCAGTTCCCCTCGACTAGCGGGAGGAACCTACGAGCAGTACTTC.

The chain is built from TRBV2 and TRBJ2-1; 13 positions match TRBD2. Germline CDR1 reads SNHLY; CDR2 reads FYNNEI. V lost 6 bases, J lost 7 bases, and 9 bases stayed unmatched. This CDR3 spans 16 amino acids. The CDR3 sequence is CASRAPGLAGPNEQFF. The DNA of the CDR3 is TGTGCCAGCAGGGCCCCGGGACTAGCGGGACCGAATGAGCAGTTCTTC.

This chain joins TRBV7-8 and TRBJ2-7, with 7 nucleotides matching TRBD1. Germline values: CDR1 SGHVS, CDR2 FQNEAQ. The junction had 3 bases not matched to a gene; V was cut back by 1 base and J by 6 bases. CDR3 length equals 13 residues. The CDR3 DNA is TGTGCCAGCAGCTTAGGGTCAGGGGGCGAGCAGTACTTC. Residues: CASSLGSGGEQYF.

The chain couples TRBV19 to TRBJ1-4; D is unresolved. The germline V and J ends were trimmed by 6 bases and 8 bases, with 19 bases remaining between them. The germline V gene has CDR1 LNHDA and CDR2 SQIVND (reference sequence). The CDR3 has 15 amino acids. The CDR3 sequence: CASSRGPSRHEKLFF. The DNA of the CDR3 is TGTGCCAGTAGCCGTGGACCGAGCCGGCACGAAAAACTGTTTTTT.

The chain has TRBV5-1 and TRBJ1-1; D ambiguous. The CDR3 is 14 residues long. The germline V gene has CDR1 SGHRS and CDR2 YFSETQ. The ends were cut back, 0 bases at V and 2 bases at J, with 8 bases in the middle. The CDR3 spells CASSLDFYNTEAFF. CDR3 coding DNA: TGCGCCAGCAGCTTGGACTTTTACAACACTGAAGCTTTCTTT.

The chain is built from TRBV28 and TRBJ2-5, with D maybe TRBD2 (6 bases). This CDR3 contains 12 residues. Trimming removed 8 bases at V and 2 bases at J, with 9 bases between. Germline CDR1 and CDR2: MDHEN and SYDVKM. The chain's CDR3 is CASGTVQETQYF. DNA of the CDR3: TGTGCCAGCGGGACTGTTCAAGAGACCCAGTACTTC. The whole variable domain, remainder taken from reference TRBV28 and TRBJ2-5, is DVKVTQSSRYLVKRTGEKVFLECVQDMDHENMFWYRQDPGLGLRLIYFSYDVKMKEKGDIPEGYSVSREKKERFSLILESASTNQTSMYLCASGTVQETQYFGPGTRLLVL.

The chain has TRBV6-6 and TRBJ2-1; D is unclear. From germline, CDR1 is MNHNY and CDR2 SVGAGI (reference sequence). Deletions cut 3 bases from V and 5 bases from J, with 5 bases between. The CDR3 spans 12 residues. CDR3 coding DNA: TGTGCCAGCAGTTATCCGGACAATGAGCAGTTCTTC. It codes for CASSYPDNEQFF.

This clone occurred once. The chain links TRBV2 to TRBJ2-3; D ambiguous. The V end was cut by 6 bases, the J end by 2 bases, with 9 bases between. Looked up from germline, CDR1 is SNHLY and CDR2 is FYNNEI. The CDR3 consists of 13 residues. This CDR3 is CASSKQNTDTQYF. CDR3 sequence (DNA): TGTGCCAGCAGCAAGCAGAACACAGATACGCAGTATTTT.

The CDR3 region has the DNA TGTGCCAGCACCTTACGGTTATATGGCTACACCTTC. This gives the protein CASTLRLYGYTF. The J gene is TRBJ1-2, the V gene TRBV5-6, with D uncertain. CDR3 size: 12 residues. Deletions cut 6 bases from V and 5 bases from J, with 11 bases between. CDR1 and CDR2 from the germline V gene are SGHDT and YYEEEE.

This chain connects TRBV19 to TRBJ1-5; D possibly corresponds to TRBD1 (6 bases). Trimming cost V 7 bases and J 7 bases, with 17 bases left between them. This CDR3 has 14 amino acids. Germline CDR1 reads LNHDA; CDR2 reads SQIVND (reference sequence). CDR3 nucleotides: TGTGCCAGTAAGCAAGACAGGAGTAGCCAGCCCCAGCATTTT. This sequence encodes CASKQDRSSQPQHF. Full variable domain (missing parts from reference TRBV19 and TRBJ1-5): DGGITQSPKYLFRKEGQNVTLSCEQNLNHDAMYWYRQDPGQGLRLIYYSQIVNDFQKGDIAEGYSVSREKKESFPLTVTSAQKNPTAFYLCASKQDRSSQPQHFGDGTRLSIL.

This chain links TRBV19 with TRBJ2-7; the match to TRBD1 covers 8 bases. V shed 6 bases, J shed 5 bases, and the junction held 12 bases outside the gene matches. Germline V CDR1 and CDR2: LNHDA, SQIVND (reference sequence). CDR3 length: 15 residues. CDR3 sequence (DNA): TGTGCCAGTAGCCCATCAGGGGGCGCGGGTCACGAGCAGTACTTC. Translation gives CASSPSGGAGHEQYF.

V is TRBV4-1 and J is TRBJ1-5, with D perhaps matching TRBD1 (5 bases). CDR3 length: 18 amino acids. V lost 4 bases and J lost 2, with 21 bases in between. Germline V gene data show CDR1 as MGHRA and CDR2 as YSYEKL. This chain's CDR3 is CASSRTVGAGGGNQPQHF. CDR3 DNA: TGCGCCAGCAGCCGAACCGTCGGGGCTGGTGGGGGCAATCAGCCCCAGCATTTT.

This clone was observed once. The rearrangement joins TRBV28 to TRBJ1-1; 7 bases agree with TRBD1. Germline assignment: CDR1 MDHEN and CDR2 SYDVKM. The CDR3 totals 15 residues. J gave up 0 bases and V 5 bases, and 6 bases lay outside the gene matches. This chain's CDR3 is CASSLLGTVNTEAFF. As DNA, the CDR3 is TGTGCCAGCAGTCTCCTGGGGACAGTGAACACTGAAGCTTTCTTT.

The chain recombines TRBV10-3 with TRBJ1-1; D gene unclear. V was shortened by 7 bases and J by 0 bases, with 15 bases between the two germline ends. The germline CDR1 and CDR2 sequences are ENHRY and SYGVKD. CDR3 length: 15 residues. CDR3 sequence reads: CAIKNQNELNTEAFF. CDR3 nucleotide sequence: TGTGCCATCAAAAACCAAAATGAGCTGAACACTGAAGCTTTCTTT.

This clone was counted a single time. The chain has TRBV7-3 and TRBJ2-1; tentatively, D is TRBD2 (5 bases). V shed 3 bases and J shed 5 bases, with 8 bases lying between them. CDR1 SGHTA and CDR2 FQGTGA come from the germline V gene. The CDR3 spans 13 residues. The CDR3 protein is CASSLSADNEQFF. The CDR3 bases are TGTGCCAGCAGCTTGTCAGCGGACAATGAGCAGTTCTTC.

CDR3 residues: CASSLATGTEAFF. The CDR3 coding sequence is TGTGCCAGCAGCTTAGCGACGGGCACTGAAGCTTTCTTT. V is TRBV7-2 and J is TRBJ1-1; D ambiguous. CDR1 is SGHTA, CDR2 FQGNSA, per germline. The CDR3 runs 13 residues. Trimming pared 0 bases from V and 4 bases from J, leaving 6 bases between. The variable domain in full, completed from reference TRBV7-2 and TRBJ1-1, reads GAGVSQSPSNKVTEKGKDVELRCDPISGHTALYWYRQSLGQGLEFLIYFQGNSAPDKSGLPSDRFSAERTGGSVSTLTIQRTQQEDSAVYLCASSLATGTEAFFGQGTRLTVV.

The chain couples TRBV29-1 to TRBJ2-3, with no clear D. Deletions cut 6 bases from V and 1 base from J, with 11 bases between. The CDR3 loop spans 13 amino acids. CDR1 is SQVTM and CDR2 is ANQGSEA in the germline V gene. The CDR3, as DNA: TGCAGCGTGGATAAACCAGGCACAGATACGCAGTATTTT. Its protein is CSVDKPGTDTQYF.

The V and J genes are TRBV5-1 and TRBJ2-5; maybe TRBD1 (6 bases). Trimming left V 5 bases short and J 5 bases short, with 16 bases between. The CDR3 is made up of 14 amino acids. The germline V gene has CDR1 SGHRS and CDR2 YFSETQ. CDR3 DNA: TGCGCCAGCAGTTCAGAACAGGGCAAGGAGACCCAGTACTTC. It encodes CASSSEQGKETQYF.

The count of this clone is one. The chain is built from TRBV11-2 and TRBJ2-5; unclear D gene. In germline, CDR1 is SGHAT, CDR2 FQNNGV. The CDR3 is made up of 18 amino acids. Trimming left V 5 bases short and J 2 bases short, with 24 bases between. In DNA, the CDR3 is TGTGCCAGCAGCCTATCCATACAAATAACGGGTAGACAAGAGACCCAGTACTTC. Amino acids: CASSLSIQITGRQETQYF.

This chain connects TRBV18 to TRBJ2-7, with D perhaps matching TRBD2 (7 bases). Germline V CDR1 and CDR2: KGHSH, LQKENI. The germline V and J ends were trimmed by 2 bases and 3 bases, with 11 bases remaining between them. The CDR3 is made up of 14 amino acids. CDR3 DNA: TGTGCCAGCTCACCAGGGGGGGGCGGCTACGAGCAGTACTTC. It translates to CASSPGGGGYEQYF.

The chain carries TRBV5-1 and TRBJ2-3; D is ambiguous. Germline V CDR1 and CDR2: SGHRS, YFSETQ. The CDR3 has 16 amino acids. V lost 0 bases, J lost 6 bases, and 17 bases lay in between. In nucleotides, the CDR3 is TGCGCCAGCAGCTTGGTTCCCCAGGTCTCTATCGATACGCAGTATTTT. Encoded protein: CASSLVPQVSIDTQYF.

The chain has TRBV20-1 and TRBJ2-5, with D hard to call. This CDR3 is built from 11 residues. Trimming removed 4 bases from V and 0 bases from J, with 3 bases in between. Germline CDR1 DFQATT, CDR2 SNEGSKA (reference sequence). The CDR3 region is CSATHQETQYF. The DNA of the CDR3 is TGCAGTGCTACACACCAAGAGACCCAGTACTTC.